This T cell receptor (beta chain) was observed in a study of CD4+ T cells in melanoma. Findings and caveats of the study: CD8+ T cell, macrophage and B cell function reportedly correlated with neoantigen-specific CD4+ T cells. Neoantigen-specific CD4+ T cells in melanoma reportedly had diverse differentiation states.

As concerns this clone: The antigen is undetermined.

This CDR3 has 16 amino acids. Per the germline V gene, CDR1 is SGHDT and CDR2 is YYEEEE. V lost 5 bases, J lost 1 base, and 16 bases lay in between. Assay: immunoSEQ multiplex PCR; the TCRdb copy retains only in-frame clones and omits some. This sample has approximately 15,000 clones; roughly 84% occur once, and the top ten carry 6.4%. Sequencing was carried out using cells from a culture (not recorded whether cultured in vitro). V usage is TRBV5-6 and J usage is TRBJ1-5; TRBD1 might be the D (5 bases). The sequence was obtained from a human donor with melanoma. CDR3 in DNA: TGTGCCAGCAGTAATGCGGGGGGGGGAAGCAATCAGCCCCAGCATTTT. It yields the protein CASSNAGGGSNQPQHF.